This T cell receptor (beta chain) is drawn from a study of spatial heterogeneity in lung cancer. Study-wide results and limits: Blood showed ubiquitous tumor TCRs more often at resection than at routine follow-up.

TCRdb passed the 5' RACE reads through MiXCR, listing each CDR3 protein once. The sample has 50,000 to 55,000 distinct CDR3 sequences; about 7% are singletons. The V end was cut by 5 bases, the J end by 5 bases, with 14 bases between. Germline V CDR1 and CDR2: KGHSH, LQKENI. CDR3 length: 14 amino acids. This clonotype was counted at least ten times. The antigen remains unidentified. The time point: sample taken at primary tumor resection. Whole RNA was taken from tumor, nontumor lung or frozen PBMC; it was then sequenced unsorted. The input for sequencing was PBMCs, taken at surgery. This sequence originates from a female donor with early-stage non-small cell lung cancer. The chain has TRBV18 and TRBJ2-3, with D uncertain. CDR3 region: CASSDTPLGDTQYF. The CDR3 DNA sequence: TGTGCCAGCTCAGACACACCTCTGGGAGATACGCAGTATTTT.